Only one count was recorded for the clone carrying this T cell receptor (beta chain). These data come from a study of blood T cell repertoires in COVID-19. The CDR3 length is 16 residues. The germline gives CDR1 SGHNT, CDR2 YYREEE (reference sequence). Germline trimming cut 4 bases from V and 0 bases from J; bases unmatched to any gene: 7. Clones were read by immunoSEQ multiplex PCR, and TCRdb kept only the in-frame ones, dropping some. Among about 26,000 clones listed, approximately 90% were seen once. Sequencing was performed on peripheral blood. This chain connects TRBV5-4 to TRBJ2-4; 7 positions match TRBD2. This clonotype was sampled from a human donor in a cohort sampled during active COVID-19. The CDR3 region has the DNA TGTGCCAGCAGCCCGGGGAGGGGATTAGCCAAAAACATTCAGTACTTC. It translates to CASSPGRGLAKNIQYF.